The sequence of this T cell receptor beta chain was determined in a study of shared clonotypes between healthy human individuals. Remarks on this clone: At the DNA level, this CDR3 is encoded by other sequences in the same sample as well.

Several immunoSEQ plates held equal portions of the genomic DNA taken from each subset. Profiled with immunoSEQ multiplex PCR; TCRdb holds only in-frame clones, not every one. Of fewer than 2.5 million clones listed, over 85% were seen once; the top ten hold 0.36%. The CDR3 has 14 residues. CDR1 and CDR2 (germline): SNHLY, FYNNEI. Trimming cost V 6 bases and J 1 base; bases outside gene matches: 3. Sequenced input: naive CD4+ T cells from PBMCs. The subset denotes: CD45RA+ positively selected. This receptor was taken from a man between 18 and 35 years old in good health. Some clones in this sample may be carry-over from other donors' samples. This chain links TRBV2 with TRBJ1-1; 9 nucleotides line up with TRBD1. CDR3 DNA: TGTGCCAGCAGAGAGACAGGGGGGAACACTGAAGCTTTCTTT. This sequence encodes CASRETGGNTEAFF.